This TCR beta chain was retrieved from a study of glioma-infiltrating T cells after dendritic cell vaccination. Study-level information: Dendritic cell vaccination trial patients had either newly diagnosed or recurrent glioblastoma.

In germline, CDR1 is SEHNR, CDR2 FQNEAQ (reference sequence). CDR3 length equals 12 residues. Trimming took 8 bases from V and 3 from J, leaving 11 bases between them. Amplification used 60 V beta primers and 13 J beta primers. Clones were read by immunoSEQ multiplex PCR, and TCRdb kept only the in-frame ones, dropping some. The data show tens of thousands of clones, with 82% seen just once and 9.2% held by the top ten. Overall study results and limits: The cohort had few patients with full blood and tumor sets.

On this clone: Its specificity is unknown.

Specimen: blood, collected before dendritic cell vaccination. The clonotype originates from a human donor with glioblastoma. The rearrangement links TRBV7-9 to TRBJ2-7; perhaps TRBD2 as D (5 bases). In DNA, the CDR3 is TGTGCCAGCGGGAGACAAAACTACGAGCAGTACTTC. Amino acids: CASGRQNYEQYF.